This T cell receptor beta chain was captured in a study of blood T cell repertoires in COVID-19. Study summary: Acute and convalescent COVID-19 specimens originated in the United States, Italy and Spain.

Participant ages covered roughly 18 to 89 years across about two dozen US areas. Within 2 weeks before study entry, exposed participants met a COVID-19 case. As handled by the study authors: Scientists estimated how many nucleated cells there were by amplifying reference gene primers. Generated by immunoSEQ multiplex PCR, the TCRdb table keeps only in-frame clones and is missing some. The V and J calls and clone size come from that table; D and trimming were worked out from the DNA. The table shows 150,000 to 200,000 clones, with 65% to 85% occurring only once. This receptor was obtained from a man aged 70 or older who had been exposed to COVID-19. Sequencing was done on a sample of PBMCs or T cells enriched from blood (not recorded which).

CDR3 in DNA: TGTGCCAGTATGGGACAGGGAATCACTGAAGCTTTCTTT. Its translation: CASMGQGITEAFF. The J gene is TRBJ1-1, the V gene TRBV19; the match to TRBD1 covers 9 bases. V gave up 7 bases and J gave up 4 bases; unmatched junction bases: 4. The germline CDR1 and CDR2 sequences are LNHDA and SQIVND (reference sequence). CDR3 length: 13 residues.